This T cell receptor beta chain was sequenced during a study of blood T cells in healthy people across ages. General study results and limits: More naive CD4+ cells and higher diversity were found in long-lived than in aged donors.

There are 15 residues in the CDR3. The V gene's germline CDR1 is DFQATT and CDR2 SNEGSKA (reference sequence). With 2 bases removed from V and 3 bases from J, the gap between germline ends came to 16 bases. This clonotype has more than one count but fewer than ten. Its antigen remains unknown. With a J-beta primer mix and a sample-barcoded 5' primer, a second PCR ran about 7 to 11 cycles. MiXCR, applied by TCRdb to the 5' RACE reads, yields one record per CDR3 protein. The sample carries roughly 1,100,000 distinct CDR3 sequences, about 23% recorded once. Caucasian, healthy and from Russia, the donors were aged between about 6 and 90. RNA extraction gave at least 5 micrograms of total RNA per sample. The sample also formed part of further work on T cells of mothers and their children. That source reports: A slight, non-significant increase in overlap was found for related mother-child pairs relative to unrelated pairs.

The chain is built from TRBV20-1 and TRBJ2-5; maybe TRBD2 (5 bases). The sequencing sample was made of blood. The TCR originated in a girl between 2 and 10 years old in good health. CDR3 DNA: TGCAGTGCTAGACCACGGGGTAGCGACGAAGAGACCCAGTACTTC. Encoded protein: CSARPRGSDEETQYF.